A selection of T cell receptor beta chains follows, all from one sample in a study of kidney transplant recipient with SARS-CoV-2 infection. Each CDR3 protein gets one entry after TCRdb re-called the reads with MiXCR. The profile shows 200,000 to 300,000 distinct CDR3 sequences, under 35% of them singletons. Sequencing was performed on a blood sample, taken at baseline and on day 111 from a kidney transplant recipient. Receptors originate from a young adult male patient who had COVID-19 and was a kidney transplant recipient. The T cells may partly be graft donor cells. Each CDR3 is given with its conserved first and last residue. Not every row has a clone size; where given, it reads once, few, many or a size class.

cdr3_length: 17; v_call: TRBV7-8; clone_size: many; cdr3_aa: CASNEVSFTRKTYGYTF
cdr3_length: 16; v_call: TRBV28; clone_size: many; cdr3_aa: CASSPMQAGEEYEQYF
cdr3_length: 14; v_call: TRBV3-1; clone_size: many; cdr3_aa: CASSQVGVSYEQYF
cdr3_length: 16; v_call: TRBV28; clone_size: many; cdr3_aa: CASSLGRTGGTGELFF
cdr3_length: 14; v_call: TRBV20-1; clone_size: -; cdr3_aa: CRARDRGREETQYF
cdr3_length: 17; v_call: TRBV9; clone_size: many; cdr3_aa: CASSPQGGLGRTGELFF
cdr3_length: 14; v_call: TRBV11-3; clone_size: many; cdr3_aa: CASSSRTGENEQFF
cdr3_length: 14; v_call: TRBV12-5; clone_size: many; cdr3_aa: CASGTPRFNNEQFF
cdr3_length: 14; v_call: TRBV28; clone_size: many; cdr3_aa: CASSPLPRDYGYTF
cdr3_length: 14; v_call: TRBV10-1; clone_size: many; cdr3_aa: CASGQGGNTGELFF
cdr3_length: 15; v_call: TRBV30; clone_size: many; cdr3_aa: CAWRKRTGGNSPLHF
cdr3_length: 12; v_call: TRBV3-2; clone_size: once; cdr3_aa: CACSPNSYEQYF
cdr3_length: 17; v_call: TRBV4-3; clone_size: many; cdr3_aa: CASSDKKGRRKTYGYTF
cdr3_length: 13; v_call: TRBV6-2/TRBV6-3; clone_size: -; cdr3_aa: CASSYVGRTKAFF
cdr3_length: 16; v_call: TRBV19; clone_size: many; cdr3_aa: CASHMGDSSGANVLTF
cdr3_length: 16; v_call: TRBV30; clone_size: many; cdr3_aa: CAWSRDRTTTNSPLHF
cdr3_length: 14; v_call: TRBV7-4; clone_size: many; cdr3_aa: CASTLQGSSYEQYF